This T cell receptor beta chain was profiled in a study of beta chain features in type 1 diabetes. The sequenced template was cDNA made from the entire isolated RNA. Sequencing was performed with immunoSEQ multiplex PCR; in TCRdb, only in-frame clones are kept and a portion is missing. Of about 300,000 clones in the sample, less than 15% were seen once. For this clone: Its antigen is still unknown.

Study-wide results and caveats: When Type 1 diabetes patients were examined, their TCRB CDR3s proved moderately but significantly shorter in all four CD4+ subsets.

Researchers reported sorting CD4+ naive, central memory, regulatory and stem cell-like memory cells via CD45RO/CCR7/CD25/CD127/CD95/CD27. Over 95% purity was reached by all sorted populations. Sequencing was done on a sample of naive CD4+ T cells from blood. The receptor was derived from a woman in her late teens or twenties with type 1 diabetes.

CDR3 loop: CASSLVAQGSNQPQHF. As DNA, the CDR3 is TGTGCCAGCAGCTTGGTAGCGCAAGGGAGCAATCAGCCCCAGCATTTT. This chain uses TRBV5-6 with TRBJ1-5; D is unclear. Per germline, CDR1 SGHDT and CDR2 YYEEEE. The V and J ends lost 0 bases and 1 base respectively, with 11 bases between them. This CDR3 is built from 16 residues.